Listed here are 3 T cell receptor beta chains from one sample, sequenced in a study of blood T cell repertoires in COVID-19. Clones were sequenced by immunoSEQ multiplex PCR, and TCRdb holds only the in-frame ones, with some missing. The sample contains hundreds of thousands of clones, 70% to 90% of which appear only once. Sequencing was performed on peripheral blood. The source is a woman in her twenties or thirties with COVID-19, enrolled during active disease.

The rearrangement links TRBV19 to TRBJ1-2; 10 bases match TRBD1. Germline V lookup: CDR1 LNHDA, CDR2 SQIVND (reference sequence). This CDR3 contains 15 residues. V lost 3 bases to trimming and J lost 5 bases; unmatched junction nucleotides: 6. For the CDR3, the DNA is TGTGCCAGTAGTATCAGGGGACAGGGGATTTATGGCTACACCTTC. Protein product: CASSIRGQGIYGYTF.

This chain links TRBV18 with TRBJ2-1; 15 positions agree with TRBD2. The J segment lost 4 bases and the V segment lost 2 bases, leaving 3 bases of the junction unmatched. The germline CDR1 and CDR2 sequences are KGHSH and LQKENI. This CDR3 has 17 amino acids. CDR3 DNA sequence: TGTGCCAGCTCACCAAGGACTAGCGGGGGGGGTTACAATGAGCAGTTCTTC. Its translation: CASSPRTSGGGYNEQFF.

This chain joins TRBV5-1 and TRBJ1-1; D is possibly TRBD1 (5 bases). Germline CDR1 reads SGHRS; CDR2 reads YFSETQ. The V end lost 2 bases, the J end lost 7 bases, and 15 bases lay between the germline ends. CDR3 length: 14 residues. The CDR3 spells CASSFNRGVGEAFF. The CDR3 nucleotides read TGCGCCAGCAGCTTTAACCGGGGGGTAGGTGAAGCTTTCTTT.